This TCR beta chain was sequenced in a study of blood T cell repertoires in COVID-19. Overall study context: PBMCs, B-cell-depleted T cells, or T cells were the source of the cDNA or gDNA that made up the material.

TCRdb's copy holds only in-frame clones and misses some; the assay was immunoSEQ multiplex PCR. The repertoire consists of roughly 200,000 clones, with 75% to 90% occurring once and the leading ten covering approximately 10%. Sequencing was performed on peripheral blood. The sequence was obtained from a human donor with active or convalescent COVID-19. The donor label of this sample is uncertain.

The CDR3 here is CASSLGRLAGGTRKYF. The DNA for the CDR3 is TGCGCCAGCAGCTTGGGGCGACTAGCGGGAGGCACCCGCAAGTACTTC. The chain couples TRBV5-1 to TRBJ2-7; 13 bases fit TRBD2. Germline V gives CDR1 SGHRS, CDR2 YFSETQ. V trimming: 0 bases; J trimming: 11 bases; junction bases outside the gene matches: 11. The CDR3 has 16 residues.